This T cell receptor (beta chain) is drawn from a study of CD8+CD57+ T cells in acquired aplastic anemia. In the study overall: Across the sorted CD4+ and CD8+ cells, DNA amounts averaged roughly 3 ug. On average, healthy donors gave about 10.8 million reads for CD4+ cells.

Trimming left V 3 bases short and J 8 bases short, with 10 bases between. The germline V gene encodes CDR1 DFQATT and CDR2 SNEGSKA (reference sequence). This CDR3 has 11 residues. Genomic DNA provided the template from which TCR beta VDJ and CDR3 profiles were obtained. One entry per CDR3 protein results from TCRdb running MiXCR on the reads. The repertoire holds some 120,000 distinct CDR3 sequences, about half seen once, with 2.5% to 3% in the top ten. As to this clonotype: Its antigen is currently unknown.

General study findings and limits: With respect to CD8+ Simpson's diversity, patients and controls did not differ significantly. The number of CD8+ CDR3 sequences shared by patients and controls was around 30.

The rearrangement links TRBV20-1 to TRBJ1-2, with D unclear. The source is a human donor in good health, serving as a control. The sample comprised sorted CD4+, CD8+, or CD8+CD57+ T cells (not recorded which) from PBMCs. For the CDR3, the DNA is TGCAGTGCTAGTCTCCCGGGCGGCTACACCTTC. This sequence encodes CSASLPGGYTF.